This T cell receptor beta chain comes out of a study of blood T cell repertoires in COVID-19. About the research overall: Spain, Italy and the United States supplied samples that represented acute and convalescent COVID-19. Sources were T cells, B-cell-depleted T cells, or PBMCs; the material itself was cDNA or gDNA.

The CDR3 loop spans 16 amino acids. Germline CDR1 MNHEY, CDR2 SMNVEV (reference sequence). J gave up 9 bases and V 5 bases, and 13 bases lay outside the gene matches. Original handling: Amplification of reference gene primers provided the estimated nucleated cell counts. Generated by immunoSEQ multiplex PCR, the TCRdb table keeps only in-frame clones and is missing some. The DNA was the basis for D and trimming; V, J and clone size are from that table. This table holds over 25,000 clones, 85% found once. The V call is TRBV27, the J call TRBJ2-7; 13 positions match TRBD2. The receptor comes from a human donor in a cohort sampled during active COVID-19. The sample was peripheral blood. CDR3 region: CASSPTWTSGRGGQYF. The CDR3 DNA reads as TGTGCCAGCAGTCCAACCTGGACTAGCGGGAGAGGGGGGCAGTACTTC.